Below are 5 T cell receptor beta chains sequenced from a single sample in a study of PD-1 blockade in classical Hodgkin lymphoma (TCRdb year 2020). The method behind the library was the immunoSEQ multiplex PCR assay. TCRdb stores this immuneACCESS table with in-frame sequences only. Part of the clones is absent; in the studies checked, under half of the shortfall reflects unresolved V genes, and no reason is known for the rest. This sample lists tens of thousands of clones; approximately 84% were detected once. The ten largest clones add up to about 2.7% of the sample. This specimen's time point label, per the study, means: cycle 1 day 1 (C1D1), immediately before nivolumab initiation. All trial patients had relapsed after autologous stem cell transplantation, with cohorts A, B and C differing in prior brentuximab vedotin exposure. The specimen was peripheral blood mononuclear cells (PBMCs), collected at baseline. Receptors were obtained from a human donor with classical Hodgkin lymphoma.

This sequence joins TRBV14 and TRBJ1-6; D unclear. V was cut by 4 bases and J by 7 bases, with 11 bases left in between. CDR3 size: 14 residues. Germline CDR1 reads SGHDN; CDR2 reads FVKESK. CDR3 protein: CASSPTGWNSPLHF. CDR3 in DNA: TGTGCCAGCAGCCCAACGGGGTGGAATTCACCCCTCCACTTT.

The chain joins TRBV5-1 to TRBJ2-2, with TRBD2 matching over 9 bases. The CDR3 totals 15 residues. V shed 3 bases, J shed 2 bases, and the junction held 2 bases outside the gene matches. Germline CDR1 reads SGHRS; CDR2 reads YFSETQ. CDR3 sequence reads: CASSSGLANTGELFF. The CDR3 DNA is TGCGCCAGCAGCTCGGGACTAGCCAACACCGGGGAGCTGTTTTTT.

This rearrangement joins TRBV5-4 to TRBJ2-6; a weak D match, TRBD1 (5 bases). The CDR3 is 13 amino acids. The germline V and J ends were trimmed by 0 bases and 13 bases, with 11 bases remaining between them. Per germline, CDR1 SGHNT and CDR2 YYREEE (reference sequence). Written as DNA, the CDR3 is TGTGCCAGCAGCTTGGCGGGCAGGGATGTCCTGACTTTC. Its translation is CASSLAGRDVLTF.

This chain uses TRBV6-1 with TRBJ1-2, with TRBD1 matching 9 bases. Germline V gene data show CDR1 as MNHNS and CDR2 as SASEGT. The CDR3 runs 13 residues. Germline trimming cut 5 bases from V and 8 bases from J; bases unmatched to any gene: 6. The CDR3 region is CASSKGTGGGYTF. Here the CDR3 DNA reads TGTGCCAGCAGTAAGGGAACAGGGGGCGGCTACACCTTC.

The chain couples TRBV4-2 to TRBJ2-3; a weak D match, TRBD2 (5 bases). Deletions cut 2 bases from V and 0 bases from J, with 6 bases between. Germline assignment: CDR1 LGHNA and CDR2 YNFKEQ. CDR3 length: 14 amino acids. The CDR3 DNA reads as TGTGCCAGCAGCCAAAGGACTAGCACAGATACGCAGTATTTT. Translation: CASSQRTSTDTQYF.